Sequencing of this T cell receptor (beta chain) was carried out in a study of blood T cell repertoires in COVID-19. Study-wide background: In each case, the material was cDNA or gDNA derived from T cells, B-cell-depleted T cells, or PBMCs.

In the original analysis: Nucleated cell number was recorded as an estimate derived from reference gene primer amplification. The assay was immunoSEQ multiplex PCR, and TCRdb's table has in-frame clones only and misses some. The DNA was the basis for D and trimming; V, J and clone size are from that table. Of roughly 300,000 clones in the sample, approximately 84% were seen once. The age range of participants was about 18 to 100 years, with residence in roughly 25 US areas. Which cohort a participant joined came from the clinical history participants gave. This CDR3 spans 14 amino acids. The germline V gene encodes CDR1 MNHEY and CDR2 SVGAGI. The V gene lost 2 bases and the J gene lost 0 bases, with 7 bases spanning the gap.

This sequence joins TRBV6-5 and TRBJ1-1, with unresolved D. Input material: PBMCs or T cells enriched from blood (not recorded which). This clonotype was obtained from a young woman who had recovered from COVID-19. The CDR3 coding sequence is TGTGCCAGCAGTTACCCAGATATGAACACTGAAGCTTTCTTT. It translates to CASSYPDMNTEAFF.